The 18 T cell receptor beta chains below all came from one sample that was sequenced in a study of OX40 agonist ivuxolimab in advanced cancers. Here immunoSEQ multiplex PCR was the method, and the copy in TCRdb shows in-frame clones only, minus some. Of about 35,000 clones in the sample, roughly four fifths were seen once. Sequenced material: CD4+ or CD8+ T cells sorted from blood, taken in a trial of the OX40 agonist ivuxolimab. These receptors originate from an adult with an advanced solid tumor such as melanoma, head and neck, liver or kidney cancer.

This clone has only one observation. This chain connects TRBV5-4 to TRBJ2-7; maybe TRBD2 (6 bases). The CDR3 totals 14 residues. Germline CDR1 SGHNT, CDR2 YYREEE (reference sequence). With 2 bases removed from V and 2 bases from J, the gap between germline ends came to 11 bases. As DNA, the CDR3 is TGTGCCAGCAGCTTCGGCGGGACTCCCTACGAGCAGTACTTC. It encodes CASSFGGTPYEQYF.

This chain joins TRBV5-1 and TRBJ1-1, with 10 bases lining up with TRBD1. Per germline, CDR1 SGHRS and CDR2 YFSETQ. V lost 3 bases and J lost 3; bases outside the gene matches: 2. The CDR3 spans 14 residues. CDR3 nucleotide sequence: TGCGCCAGCAGCTCCGGGACAGGGGACACTGAAGCTTTCTTT. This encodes CASSSGTGDTEAFF.

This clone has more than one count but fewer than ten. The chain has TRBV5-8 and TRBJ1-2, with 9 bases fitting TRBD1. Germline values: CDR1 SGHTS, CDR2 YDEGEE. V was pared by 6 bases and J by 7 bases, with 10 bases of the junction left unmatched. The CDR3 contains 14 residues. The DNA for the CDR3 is TGTGCCAGCAACCCCCGGACAGGGGAAACTGGCTACACCTTC. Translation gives CASNPRTGETGYTF. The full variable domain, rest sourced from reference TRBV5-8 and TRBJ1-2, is EAGVTQSPTHLIKTRGQQATLRCSPISGHTSVYWYQQALGLGLQFLLWYDEGEERNRGNFPPRFSGRQFPNYSSELNVNALELEDSALYLCASNPRTGETGYTFGSGTRLTVV.

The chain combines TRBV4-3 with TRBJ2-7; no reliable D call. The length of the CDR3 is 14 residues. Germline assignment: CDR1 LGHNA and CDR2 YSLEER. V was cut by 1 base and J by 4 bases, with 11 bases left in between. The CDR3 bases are TGCGCCAGCAGCCAAGGTAGCACAGCTTACGAGCAGTACTTC. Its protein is CASSQGSTAYEQYF.

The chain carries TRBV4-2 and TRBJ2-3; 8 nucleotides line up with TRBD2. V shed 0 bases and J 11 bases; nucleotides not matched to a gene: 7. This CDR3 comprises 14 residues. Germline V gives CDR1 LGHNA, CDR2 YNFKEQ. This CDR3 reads CASSQEGPGREQYF. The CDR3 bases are TGTGCCAGCAGCCAAGAAGGCCCCGGGAGGGAGCAGTATTTT.

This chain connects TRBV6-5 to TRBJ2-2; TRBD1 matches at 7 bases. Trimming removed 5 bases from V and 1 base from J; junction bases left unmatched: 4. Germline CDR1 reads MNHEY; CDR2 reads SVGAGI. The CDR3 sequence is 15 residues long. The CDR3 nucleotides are TGTGCCAGCAGTACTTGGACAGGGAACACCGGGGAGCTGTTTTTT. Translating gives CASSTWTGNTGELFF.

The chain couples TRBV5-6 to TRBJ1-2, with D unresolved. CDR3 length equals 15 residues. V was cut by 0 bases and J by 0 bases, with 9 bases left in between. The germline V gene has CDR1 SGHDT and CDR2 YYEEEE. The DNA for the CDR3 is TGTGCCAGCAGCTTGGTAGGAAACTCTAACTATGGCTACACCTTC. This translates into CASSLVGNSNYGYTF.

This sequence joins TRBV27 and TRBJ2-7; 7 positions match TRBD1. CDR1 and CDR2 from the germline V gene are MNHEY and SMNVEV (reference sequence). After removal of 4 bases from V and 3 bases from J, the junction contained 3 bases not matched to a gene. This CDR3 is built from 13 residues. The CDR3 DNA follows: TGTGCCAGCAGTTCCCGACAGGGCTACGAGCAGTACTTC. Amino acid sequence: CASSSRQGYEQYF.

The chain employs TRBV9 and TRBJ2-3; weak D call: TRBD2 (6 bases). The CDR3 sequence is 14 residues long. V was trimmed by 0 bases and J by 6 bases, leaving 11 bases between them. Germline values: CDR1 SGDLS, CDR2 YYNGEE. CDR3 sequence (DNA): TGTGCCAGCAGCGTAGGGGCGGGAATTGATACGCAGTATTTT. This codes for CASSVGAGIDTQYF.

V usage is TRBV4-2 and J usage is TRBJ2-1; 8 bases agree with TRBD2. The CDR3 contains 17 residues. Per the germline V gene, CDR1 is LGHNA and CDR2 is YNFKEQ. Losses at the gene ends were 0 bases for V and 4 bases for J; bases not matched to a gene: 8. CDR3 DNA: TGTGCCAGCAGCCAAGACGCCGCGGGGGGACCTTACAATGAGCAGTTCTTC. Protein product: CASSQDAAGGPYNEQFF.

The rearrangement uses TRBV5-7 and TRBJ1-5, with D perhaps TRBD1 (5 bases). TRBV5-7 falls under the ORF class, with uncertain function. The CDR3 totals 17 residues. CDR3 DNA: TGTGCAGCAGCTTGGAAGGTCGCAGGGAAAATCAATCAGCCCCAGCATTTT. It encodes CAAAWKVAGKINQPQHF.

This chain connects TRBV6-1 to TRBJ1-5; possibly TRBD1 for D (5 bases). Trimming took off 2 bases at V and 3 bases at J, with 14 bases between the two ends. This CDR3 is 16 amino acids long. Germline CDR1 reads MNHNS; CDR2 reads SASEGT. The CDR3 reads CASSEWSRVNNQPQHF. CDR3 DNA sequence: TGTGCCAGCAGTGAATGGTCCAGGGTTAACAATCAGCCCCAGCATTTT.

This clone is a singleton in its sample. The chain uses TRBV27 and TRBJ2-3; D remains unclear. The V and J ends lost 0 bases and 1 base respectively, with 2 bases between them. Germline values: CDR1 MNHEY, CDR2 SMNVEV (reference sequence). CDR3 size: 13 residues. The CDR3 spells CASSLSGTDTQYF. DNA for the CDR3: TGTGCCAGCAGTTTATCAGGCACAGATACGCAGTATTTT.

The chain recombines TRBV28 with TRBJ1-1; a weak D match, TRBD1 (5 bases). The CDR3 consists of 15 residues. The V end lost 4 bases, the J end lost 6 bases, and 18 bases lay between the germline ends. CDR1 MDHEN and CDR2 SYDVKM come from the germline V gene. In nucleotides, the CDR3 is TGTGCCAGCAGTTCGCGCCGGGACCGAAAACCTGAAGCTTTCTTT. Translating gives CASSSRRDRKPEAFF.

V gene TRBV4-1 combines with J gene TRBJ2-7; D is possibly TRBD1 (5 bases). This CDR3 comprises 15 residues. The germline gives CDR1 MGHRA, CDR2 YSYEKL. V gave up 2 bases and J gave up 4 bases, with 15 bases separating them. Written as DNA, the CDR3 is TGCGCCAGCAGCCAAAGGCAGGGTATAAGGTACGAGCAGTACTTC. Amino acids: CASSQRQGIRYEQYF.

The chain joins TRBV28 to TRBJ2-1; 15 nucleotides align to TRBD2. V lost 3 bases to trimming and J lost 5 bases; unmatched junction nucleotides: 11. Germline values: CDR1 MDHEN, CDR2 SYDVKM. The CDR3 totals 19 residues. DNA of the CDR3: TGTGCCAGCAGTTTGACCTTCGGGACTAGCGGGAGGATGGACAATGAGCAGTTCTTC. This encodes CASSLTFGTSGRMDNEQFF. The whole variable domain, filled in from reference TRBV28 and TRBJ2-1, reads DVKVTQSSRYLVKRTGEKVFLECVQDMDHENMFWYRQDPGLGLRLIYFSYDVKMKEKGDIPEGYSVSREKKERFSLILESASTNQTSMYLCASSLTFGTSGRMDNEQFFGPGTRLTVL.

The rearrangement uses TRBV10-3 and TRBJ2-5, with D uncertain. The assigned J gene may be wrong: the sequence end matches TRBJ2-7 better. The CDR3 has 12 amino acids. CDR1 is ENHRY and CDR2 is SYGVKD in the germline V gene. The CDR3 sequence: CATATETYEQYF. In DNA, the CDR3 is TGTGCCACTGCGACGGAGACCTACGAGCAGTACTTC.

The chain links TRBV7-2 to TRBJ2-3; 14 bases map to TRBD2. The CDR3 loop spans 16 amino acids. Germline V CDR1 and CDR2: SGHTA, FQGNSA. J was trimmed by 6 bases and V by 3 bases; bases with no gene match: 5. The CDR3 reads CASSLEGLAGADTQYF. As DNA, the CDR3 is TGTGCCAGCAGCTTGGAGGGACTAGCGGGGGCGGATACGCAGTATTTT.